A single sample gave rise to the 10 T cell receptor beta chains below, sequenced in a study of blood T cells in healthy people across ages. Primers used in a second PCR of about 7 to 11 cycles were a sample-barcoded 5' primer and a J-beta primer mix. TCRdb processed the 5' RACE reads anew with MiXCR; each CDR3 protein has one entry. The repertoire includes hundreds of thousands of distinct CDR3 sequences, about 45% of them detected once, and roughly 24% sits in the top ten. Sequencing was done on a sample of blood. These TCRs come from a man older than 75 in good health.

The gene calls are TRBV27 and TRBJ1-4; D is undetermined. The germline CDR1 and CDR2 sequences are MNHEY and SMNVEV (reference sequence). The germline V and J ends were trimmed by 6 bases and 4 bases, with 9 bases remaining between them. The CDR3 consists of 13 residues. The CDR3 nucleotides read TGTGCCAGCAGGCCGCGGGTTAATGAAAAACTGTTTTTT. Translated, it gives CASRPRVNEKLFF.

This clonotype has a handful of counts. The V and J genes are TRBV7-9 and TRBJ2-7, with 13 bases matching TRBD2. Germline V CDR1 and CDR2: SEHNR, FQNEAQ (reference sequence). The CDR3 is made up of 13 amino acids. Trimming removed 10 bases from V and 12 bases from J; junction bases left unmatched: 12. This CDR3 reads CATVRTSGSLPYF. CDR3 nucleotides: TGTGCCACCGTTCGGACTAGCGGGAGCCTTCCGTACTTC.

This chain uses TRBV7-8 with TRBJ1-1, with no clear D. Trimming took 1 base from V and 5 from J, leaving 11 bases between them. CDR1 and CDR2 (germline): SGHVS, FQNEAQ. This CDR3 region has 14 residues. In DNA form, the CDR3 reads TGTGCCAGCAGCTTAGAAGGGCGTGGGACTGAAGCTTTCTTT. Translating gives CASSLEGRGTEAFF.

The V call is TRBV7-2, the J call TRBJ2-5; the D gene is possibly TRBD1 (6 bases). The CDR3 is 14 amino acids. Trimming stripped 3 bases from V and 2 bases from J, with 10 bases between. Germline CDR1 SGHTA, CDR2 FQGNSA. The CDR3 region has the DNA TGTGCCAGCAGCTTCAGGGGCCTGCAAGAGACCCAGTACTTC. Amino acids: CASSFRGLQETQYF. The whole variable domain, filled in from reference TRBV7-2 and TRBJ2-5, reads GAGVSQSPSNKVTEKGKDVELRCDPISGHTALYWYRQSLGQGLEFLIYFQGNSAPDKSGLPSDRFSAERTGGSVSTLTIQRTQQEDSAVYLCASSFRGLQETQYFGPGTRLLVL.

This rearrangement joins TRBV12-3 or TRBV12-4 to TRBJ2-7; 9 bases line up with TRBD1. The CDR3 totals 15 residues. J gave up 1 base and V 6 bases, and 7 bases lay outside the gene matches. The CDR3 loop is CASSRTGAMSYEQYF. The CDR3 DNA follows: TGTGCCAGCAGCCGGACAGGGGCGATGTCCTACGAGCAGTACTTC.

The J gene is TRBJ2-1, the V gene TRBV6-1; TRBD1 matches 9 bases. Germline assignment: CDR1 MNHNS and CDR2 SASEGT. V lost 3 bases, J lost 6 bases, and 9 bases stayed unmatched. CDR3 length: 16 amino acids. The CDR3 loop is CASSDSGDRVANEQFF. In nucleotides, the CDR3 is TGTGCCAGCAGTGACTCTGGGGACAGGGTAGCCAATGAGCAGTTCTTC.

In the case of this clonotype: A much larger clone sits a single nucleotide away, making a read error possible. This rearrangement joins TRBV7-9 to TRBJ2-5; 7 nucleotides align to TRBD1. The J segment lost 11 bases and the V segment lost 2 bases, leaving 14 bases of the junction unmatched. The CDR3 is 15 residues long. Germline lookup yields CDR1 SEHNR and CDR2 FQNEAQ (reference sequence). Here the CDR3 DNA reads TGTGCCAGCAGCTTAAGTCCCGGGACAGCCAATGAGCAGTACTTC. Its translation: CASSLSPGTANEQYF.

This clonotype was picked up one time. The J gene is TRBJ2-7, the V gene TRBV24-1; D may be TRBD2 (6 bases). The germline CDR1 and CDR2 sequences are KGHDR and SFDVKD. Trimming took off 3 bases at V and 2 bases at J, with 7 bases between the two ends. The CDR3 extends over 13 amino acids. CDR3 coding DNA: TGTGCCACCAGTGATGCGGGAACCTACGAGCAGTACTTC. Translating gives CATSDAGTYEQYF.

This clonotype was seen a single time. The J gene is TRBJ1-2, the V gene TRBV4-3; maybe TRBD1 (5 bases). The CDR3 runs to 12 residues. The germline V gene has CDR1 LGHNA and CDR2 YSLEER. V gave up 4 bases and J gave up 8 bases, with 11 bases separating them. CDR3 DNA sequence: TGCGCCAGCAGCCCCAGGGACGGAGGCTACACCTTC. Residues: CASSPRDGGYTF.

This clonotype has only a few counts. The rearrangement joins TRBV18 to TRBJ2-1; 7 bases match TRBD2. CDR1 is KGHSH, CDR2 LQKENI, per germline. The CDR3 covers 16 residues. J lost 3 bases, V lost 0 bases, and 5 bases had no gene match. The CDR3 nucleotides read TGTGCCAGCTCACCACCGCCGGGGGGTGGCTACAATGAGCAGTTCTTC. It is translated as CASSPPPGGGYNEQFF.